This T cell receptor (beta chain) was found in a study of blood T cell repertoires in COVID-19. Overall study context: The United States, Italy and Spain supplied acute and convalescent COVID-19 samples.

This clone was seen just once. Authors' methods: The authors estimated nucleated cell counts from reference gene primer amplification. Measured with immunoSEQ multiplex PCR; TCRdb has only the in-frame clones, and not every one. V and J calls and clone size are as listed in that table; D and trimming were resolved from the DNA. Of more than 45,000 clones listed, more than 75% were seen once; the top ten hold about 22%. V was clipped by 0 bases and J by 0 bases, with 6 bases between them. CDR3 length: 15 residues. CDR1 is SGHRS and CDR2 is YFSETQ in the germline V gene. This TCR came from a woman between 55 and 75 years old with acute or convalescent COVID-19. V usage is TRBV5-1 and J usage is TRBJ1-4; D ambiguous. The sequenced material came from peripheral blood. The CDR3 spells CASSLGRATNEKLFF. CDR3 DNA sequence: TGCGCCAGCAGCTTGGGTCGGGCAACTAATGAAAAACTGTTTTTT.